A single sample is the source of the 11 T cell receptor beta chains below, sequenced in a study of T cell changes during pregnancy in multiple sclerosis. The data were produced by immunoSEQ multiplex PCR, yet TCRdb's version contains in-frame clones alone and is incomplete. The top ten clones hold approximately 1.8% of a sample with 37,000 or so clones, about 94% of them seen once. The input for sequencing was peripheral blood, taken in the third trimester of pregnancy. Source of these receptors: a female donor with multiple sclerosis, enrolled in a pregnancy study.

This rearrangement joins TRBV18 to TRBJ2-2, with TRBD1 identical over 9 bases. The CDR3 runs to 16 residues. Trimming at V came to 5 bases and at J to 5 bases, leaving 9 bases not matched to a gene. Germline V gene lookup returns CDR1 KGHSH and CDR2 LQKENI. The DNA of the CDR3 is TGTGCCAGCTCAGCTACGGGACAGGGTCTAACCGGGGAGCTGTTTTTT. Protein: CASSATGQGLTGELFF.

CDR3 nucleotides: TGTGCCAGCAGCCAAGATAGCCACGACTTTTGGCGGGAGGCCGAAGAGACCCAGTACTTC. This gives the protein CASSQDSHDFWREAEETQYF. The rearrangement uses TRBV14 and TRBJ2-5, with 8 positions matching TRBD2. V shed 0 bases, J shed 3 bases, and the junction held 18 bases outside the gene matches. Germline CDR1 is SGHDN and CDR2 is FVKESK. This CDR3 region has 20 residues.

CDR3 sequence reads: CASLKGSTDTQYF. The CDR3 region has the DNA TGTGCCAGCTTAAAGGGGAGCACAGATACGCAGTATTTT. The chain carries TRBV28 and TRBJ2-3, with D perhaps matching TRBD1 (5 bases). There are 13 residues in the CDR3. Germline values: CDR1 MDHEN, CDR2 SYDVKM. V was trimmed by 8 bases and J by 0 bases, leaving 9 bases between them.

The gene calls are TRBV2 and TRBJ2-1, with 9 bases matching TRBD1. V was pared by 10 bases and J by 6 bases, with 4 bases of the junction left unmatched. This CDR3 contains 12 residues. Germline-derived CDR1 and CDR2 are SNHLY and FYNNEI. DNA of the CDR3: TGTGCCACCCAGGACAGGGGCAATGAGCAGTTCTTC. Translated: CATQDRGNEQFF. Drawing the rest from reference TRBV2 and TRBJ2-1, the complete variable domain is EPEVTQTPSHQVTQMGQEVILRCVPISNHLYFYWYRQILGQKVEFLVSFYNNEISEKSEIFDDQFSVERPDGSNFTLKIRSTKLEDSAMYFCATQDRGNEQFFGPGTRLTVL.

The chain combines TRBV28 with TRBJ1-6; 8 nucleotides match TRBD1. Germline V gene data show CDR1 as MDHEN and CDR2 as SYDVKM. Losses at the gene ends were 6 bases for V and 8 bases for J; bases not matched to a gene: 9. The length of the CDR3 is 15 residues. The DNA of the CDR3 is TGTGCCAGCAGCTGGGACAGGTCGGATGATTCACCCCTCCACTTT. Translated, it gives CASSWDRSDDSPLHF.

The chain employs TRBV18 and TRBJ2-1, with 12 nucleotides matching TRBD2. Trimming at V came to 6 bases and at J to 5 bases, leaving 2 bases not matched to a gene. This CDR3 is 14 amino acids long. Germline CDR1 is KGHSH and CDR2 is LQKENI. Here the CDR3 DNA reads TGTGCCAGCTCCCGACTAGCGGGGGACAATGAGCAGTTCTTC. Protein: CASSRLAGDNEQFF.

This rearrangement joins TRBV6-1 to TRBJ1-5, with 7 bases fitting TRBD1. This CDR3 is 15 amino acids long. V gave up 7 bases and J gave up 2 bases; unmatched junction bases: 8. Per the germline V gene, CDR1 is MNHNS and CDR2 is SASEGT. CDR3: CASNAGDRGNQPQHF. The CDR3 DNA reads TGTGCCAGCAATGCTGGAGACAGGGGCAATCAGCCCCAGCATTTT.

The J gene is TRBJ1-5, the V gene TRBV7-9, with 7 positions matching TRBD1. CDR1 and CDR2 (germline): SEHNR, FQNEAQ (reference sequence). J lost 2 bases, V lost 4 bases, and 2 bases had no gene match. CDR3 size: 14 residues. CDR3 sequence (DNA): TGTGCCAGCAGCTCTGGGACAGGCAATCAGCCCCAGCATTTT. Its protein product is CASSSGTGNQPQHF.

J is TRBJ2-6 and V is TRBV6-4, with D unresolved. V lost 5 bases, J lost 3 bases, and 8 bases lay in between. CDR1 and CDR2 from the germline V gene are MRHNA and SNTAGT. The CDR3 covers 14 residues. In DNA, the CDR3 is TGTGCCAGCAGTCTGCGACATGGGGCCAACGTCCTGACTTTC. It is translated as CASSLRHGANVLTF.

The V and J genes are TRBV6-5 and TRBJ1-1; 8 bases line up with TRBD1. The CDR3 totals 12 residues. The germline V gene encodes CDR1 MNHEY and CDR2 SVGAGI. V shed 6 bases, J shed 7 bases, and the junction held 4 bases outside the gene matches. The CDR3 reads CASRDRVNEAFF. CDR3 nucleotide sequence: TGTGCCAGCAGGGACAGGGTAAATGAAGCTTTCTTT.

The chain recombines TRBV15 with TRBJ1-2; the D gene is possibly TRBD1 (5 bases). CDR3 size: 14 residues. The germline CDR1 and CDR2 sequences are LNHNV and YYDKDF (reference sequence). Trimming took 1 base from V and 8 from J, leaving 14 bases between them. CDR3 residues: CATSRVEDTGGYTF. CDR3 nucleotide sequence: TGTGCCACCAGCAGAGTAGAGGACACCGGAGGCTACACCTTC.